This T cell receptor (beta chain) was captured in a study of PD-1 blockade in classical Hodgkin lymphoma (dated by TCRdb to 2020 to 2022). Regarding the study in general: Nivolumab dosing was 3 mg/kg intravenously every 2 weeks, continuing until either disease progression or unacceptable toxicity. A peripheral blood immune signature of response to PD-1 blockade in classical Hodgkin lymphoma was defined using TCR beta sequencing and CyTOF. Results and caveats for the whole study, not just this receptor: Baseline TCR diversity was reported to be lower in newly diagnosed patients than in healthy donors and to be lower still in relapsed/refractory patients. The study was limited to a single clinical trial cohort, and causes of repertoire differences, possibly disease activity or prior therapy, remained undefined. Trial patients achieving complete response had baseline diversity similar to newly diagnosed patients, whereas partial responders and progressors had significantly lower diversity. A significant rise by C4D1 was seen in CD4+ but not CD8+ TCR diversity (p=0.0027 vs p=0.16), with the rise being most apparent in complete responders (p=0.02). Diversity was lower in patients who began nivolumab less than 1 year after ASCT, so these patients were left out of later analyses to avoid confounding by immune reconstitution.

The Qiagen DNeasy kit was used to extract genomic DNA from unsorted PBMCs and from the negatively selected CD4+ and CD8+ fractions. TCR beta CDR3 regions were amplified by immunoSEQ multiplex PCR using primers annealing to V and J segments. A synthetic immune receptor repertoire was used to minimize amplification bias, and remaining bias was computationally removed after sequencing. As for the authors' bioinformatics: Repertoire diversity was quantified as the Shannon entropy index using custom Python scripts. The unsorted, CD4+ and CD8+ repertoires were each analyzed separately, with the exception of combined analyses, where CD4+ and CD8+ sequences were merged in silico. Clonal expansion was defined as a frequency increase of at least 2-fold after treatment compared with C1D1, and clones undetected at baseline were assigned a pseudocount of 0.5. Singleton clones were defined as clones with 0 or 1 copy at C1D1, and non-singleton clones were defined as clones with 2 or more copies. By matching protein sequences in sorted samples from the same patient, clones expanded in unsorted samples were annotated as CD4+, CD8+ or unknown. Wilcoxon tests on paired samples were used to test changes in diversity from C1D1 to C4D1. This is the immuneACCESS table as TCRdb keeps it, with only in-frame sequences that have V and J called. A part of the clones is gone; compared with another copy, unresolved V genes explain less than half, and the rest is unexplained. V and J calls and clone size are as listed in that table; D and trimming were resolved from the DNA. The sample has roughly 27,000 clones on record, around 72% of them singletons. 3% to 4.5% of the sample is in the top ten clones.

Trimming removed 2 bases from V and 6 bases from J, leaving 6 bases between the germline ends. The CDR3, cysteine through phenylalanine, is 12 amino acids long. Only the CDR3 part of the read is kept: 36 bases, read in frame from the first base. The CDR1 and CDR2 encoded by the germline V gene are SGDLS and YYNGEE. This clone is a singleton in its sample. Its antigen target is currently unknown. The sample holds no much larger clone one base away, and base qualities are not on file. This sample's time point label indicates: cycle 4 day 1 (C4D1), after 6 weeks of nivolumab. All trial patients had relapsed after autologous stem cell transplantation, with cohorts A, B and C differing in prior brentuximab vedotin exposure. The trial cohort included fewer than 60 patients with relapsed/refractory classical Hodgkin lymphoma, and each patient had a best overall response of complete response, partial response or progressive disease. Trial patients were treated with single-agent nivolumab in the multi-cohort phase II CheckMate 205 trial. An independent review committee assessed best overall response using the 2007 International Working Group response criteria. Trial PBMCs were collected immediately before nivolumab initiation (C1D1) and during therapy at cycle 2 day 1 and cycle 4 day 1. Peripheral blood was collected in 8 mL Vacutainer Cell Preparation Tubes, from which PBMCs were isolated by centrifugation and then cryopreserved.

The sequence joins TRBV9 to TRBJ1-3, with no confidently assigned D gene. The clonotype originates from a human donor with classical Hodgkin lymphoma. Sequencing was performed on peripheral blood mononuclear cells (PBMCs), taken before the fourth cycle of nivolumab. The nucleotide sequence is TGTGCCAGCAGCGTCGGCAAAAACACCATATATTTT. This yields the protein CASSVGKNTIYF.